The next 24 T cell receptor beta chains were all read from a single sample in a study of cytomegalovirus exposure and HLA in healthy donors. Sequenced by immunoSEQ multiplex PCR; TCRdb stores in-frame clones only, minus some. The sample gives under 200,000 clones, roughly 91% of which show up once; roughly 4.2% is in the top ten. Source material: PBMCs. The receptors originated from a man aged 18-30 years in good health and CMV-seropositive.

This clone was seen a single time. This rearrangement joins TRBV9 to TRBJ1-1; 7 bases are shared with TRBD1. V trimming: 2 bases; J trimming: 0 bases; junction bases outside the gene matches: 4. CDR3 length: 15 amino acids. In germline, CDR1 is SGDLS, CDR2 YYNGEE. CDR3 in amino acids: CASSVGQLMNTEAFF. The DNA of the CDR3 is TGTGCCAGCAGCGTGGGACAGCTCATGAACACTGAAGCTTTCTTT.

This chain joins TRBV19 and TRBJ1-5, with D maybe TRBD1 (5 bases). This CDR3 spans 13 amino acids. Germline CDR1 and CDR2: LNHDA and SQIVND (reference sequence). Trimming took off 5 bases at V and 6 bases at J, with 11 bases between the two ends. The CDR3, as DNA: TGTGCCAGTAGTGCTGAAAGGGGTCAGCCCCAGCATTTT. Translation: CASSAERGQPQHF.

This clone has more than one count but fewer than ten. The rearrangement links TRBV5-1 to TRBJ2-3; D remains unclear. The CDR3 covers 12 residues. Germline V CDR1 and CDR2: SGHRS, YFSETQ. The germline V and J ends were trimmed by 4 bases and 4 bases, with 7 bases remaining between them. The CDR3 sequence: CASSPGADTQYF. In DNA, the CDR3 is TGCGCCAGCAGCCCGGGTGCAGATACGCAGTATTTT.

This chain connects TRBV27 to TRBJ2-5; 10 bases are shared with TRBD2. The CDR3 has 16 amino acids. Trimming cost V 8 bases and J 4 bases; bases outside gene matches: 13. The germline V gene has CDR1 MNHEY and CDR2 SMNVEV (reference sequence). The CDR3 nucleotides read TGTGCCAGCCGGCCGGCTAGCGGGAGTGGAGTAGAGACCCAGTACTTC. Translation: CASRPASGSGVETQYF.

This chain joins TRBV19 and TRBJ2-3; 9 positions agree with TRBD2. The germline V gene has CDR1 LNHDA and CDR2 SQIVND (reference sequence). The V gene end was trimmed by 5 bases and the J gene end by 6 bases; junction bases not matched to a gene: 9. CDR3 size: 15 residues. The DNA of the CDR3 is TGTGCCAGTAGTGGATTAGCGGGAGCATCGGATACGCAGTATTTT. Its protein is CASSGLAGASDTQYF.

The V gene is TRBV15, the J gene TRBJ2-7, with 8 positions matching TRBD2. This CDR3 has 18 residues. Per the germline V gene, CDR1 is LNHNV and CDR2 is YYDKDF (reference sequence). Trimming cost V 2 bases and J 0 bases; bases outside gene matches: 12. CDR3 in DNA: TGTGCCACCAGCAGAAATAAAGGGACTAGGACTAACTCCTACGAGCAGTACTTC. Translating it yields CATSRNKGTRTNSYEQYF.

The chain is built from TRBV28 and TRBJ1-2; D is uncertain. The V and J ends lost 10 bases and 8 bases respectively, with 29 bases between them. Germline V CDR1 and CDR2: MDHEN, SYDVKM. The CDR3 has 16 residues. CDR3 coding DNA: TGTGCCATCCTTCTCTCTTCACCTCTGGAGCCTTGGGGCTACACCTTC. Translation gives CAILLSSPLEPWGYTF.

A note on this clone: At one boundary the junction diverges from the germline segment, which might be a read error. The chain carries TRBV23-1 and TRBJ2-7; 9 bases agree with TRBD2. TRBV23-1 is labeled an ORF, and its function is uncertain. CDR3 length equals 12 residues. CDR3 loop: CASSQRRLAGIF. The CDR3 DNA sequence: TGCGCCAGCAGTCAACGGCGGCTAGCGGGAATCTTC.

This chain uses TRBV19 with TRBJ1-4; D is unresolved. V shed 3 bases and J shed 8 bases, with 13 bases lying between them. The germline V gene encodes CDR1 LNHDA and CDR2 SQIVND (reference sequence). The CDR3 runs 14 residues. Here the CDR3 DNA reads TGTGCCAGTAGTATGGGAGGGTTTAACGAAAAACTGTTTTTT. It yields the protein CASSMGGFNEKLFF.

This chain joins TRBV5-1 and TRBJ1-1; D possibly corresponds to TRBD1 (5 bases). CDR1 SGHRS and CDR2 YFSETQ come from the germline V gene. V was shortened by 2 bases and J by 1 base, with 24 bases between the two germline ends. This CDR3 is built from 19 residues. The CDR3 is CASSLTQGGVVFGNTEAFF. The CDR3 DNA reads as TGCGCCAGCAGCTTAACGCAGGGTGGCGTAGTGTTTGGGAACACTGAAGCTTTCTTT.

The chain employs TRBV28 and TRBJ1-1; D gene uncertain. Trimming took 0 bases from V and 4 from J, leaving 9 bases between them. The CDR3 sequence is 14 residues long. Germline values: CDR1 MDHEN, CDR2 SYDVKM. The CDR3 coding sequence is TGTGCCAGCAGTTTATGGGGAGATCTCACTGAAGCTTTCTTT. It yields the protein CASSLWGDLTEAFF.

The chain couples TRBV19 to TRBJ2-7, with TRBD2 matching over 11 bases. V gave up 3 bases and J gave up 3 bases; unmatched junction bases: 4. The CDR3 length is 15 residues. From germline, CDR1 is LNHDA and CDR2 SQIVND (reference sequence). CDR3 loop: CASSIGTSGLYEQYF. The CDR3 DNA reads TGTGCCAGTAGTATTGGGACTAGCGGACTCTACGAGCAGTACTTC.

The gene calls are TRBV6-1 and TRBJ2-1, with TRBD2 identical over 11 bases. CDR1 and CDR2 (germline): MNHNS, SASEGT. The V and J ends lost 8 bases and 6 bases, in that order; junction bases with no gene match: 6. This CDR3 region has 14 residues. CDR3 sequence (DNA): TGTGCCAGCTTTTCTAGCGGGAGGAGCAATGAGCAGTTCTTC. Protein sequence: CASFSSGRSNEQFF.

The rearrangement links TRBV9 to TRBJ2-1; 9 bases are shared with TRBD1. The ends lost 0 bases at V and 3 bases at J; junction bases unmatched: 4. The germline CDR1 and CDR2 sequences are SGDLS and YYNGEE. The CDR3 totals 16 residues. The CDR3 coding sequence is TGTGCCAGCAGCGTAGGATTGGGACAGGGCTACAATGAGCAGTTCTTC. This encodes CASSVGLGQGYNEQFF.

This chain joins TRBV11-2 and TRBJ2-3; 7 nucleotides match TRBD2. With 4 bases clipped from V and 3 bases from J, the junction kept 1 base outside the gene matches. There are 13 residues in the CDR3. In germline, CDR1 is SGHAT, CDR2 FQNNGV. CDR3 region: CASSWGGTDTQYF. The CDR3 DNA reads as TGTGCCAGCAGCTGGGGAGGGACAGATACGCAGTATTTT.

The chain combines TRBV5-1 with TRBJ2-5; TRBD2 is a possible D gene (6 bases). The ends were cut back, 7 bases at V and 1 base at J, with 8 bases in the middle. The CDR3 length is 12 residues. Germline CDR1 is SGHRS and CDR2 is YFSETQ. The chain's CDR3 is CASATSQETQYF. The CDR3, as DNA: TGCGCCAGCGCGACTAGCCAAGAGACCCAGTACTTC. The full variable domain, rest sourced from reference TRBV5-1 and TRBJ2-5, is KAGVTQTPRYLIKTRGQQVTLSCSPISGHRSVSWYQQTPGQGLQFLFEYFSETQRNKGNFPGRFSGRQFSNSRSEMNVSTLELGDSALYLCASATSQETQYFGPGTRLLVL.

The V call is TRBV6-6, the J call TRBJ1-2; perhaps TRBD1 as D (5 bases). The germline V gene encodes CDR1 MNHNY and CDR2 SVGAGI (reference sequence). This CDR3 is 14 amino acids long. Trimming left V 5 bases short and J 5 bases short, with 15 bases between. In DNA form, the CDR3 reads TGTGCCAGCAGTCTCCCCGGCAGGGAATATGGCTACACCTTC. Protein sequence: CASSLPGREYGYTF.

This chain connects TRBV7-3 to TRBJ2-3; D might be TRBD1 (5 bases). This CDR3 is 13 amino acids long. Germline V gene data show CDR1 as SGHTA and CDR2 as FQGTGA. V lost 6 bases to trimming and J lost 2 bases, with 9 bases between them. The CDR3 bases are TGTGCCAGCAGGTCAGGGTCCACAGATACGCAGTATTTT. It codes for CASRSGSTDTQYF.

This chain connects TRBV27 to TRBJ2-1, with 8 bases matching TRBD2. CDR1 and CDR2 (germline): MNHEY, SMNVEV (reference sequence). This CDR3 is 15 amino acids long. V lost 2 bases, J lost 3 bases, and 3 bases stayed unmatched. The CDR3 DNA reads TGTGCCAGCAGTTTACTAGCGGGTTTCTACAATGAGCAGTTCTTC. Its translation is CASSLLAGFYNEQFF.

The sample holds a few counts of this clone. The V call is TRBV7-3, the J call TRBJ2-2, with a tentative D call TRBD1 (5 bases). CDR1 and CDR2 (germline): SGHTA, FQGTGA. V was clipped by 3 bases and J by 2 bases, with 13 bases between them. There are 16 residues in the CDR3. CDR3 nucleotide sequence: TGTGCCAGCAGCTTCGGACATACGACTAACACCGGGGAGCTGTTTTTT. Encoded protein: CASSFGHTTNTGELFF.

The chain employs TRBV5-6 and TRBJ1-1, with TRBD1 matching 7 bases. The J segment lost 5 bases and the V segment lost 3 bases, leaving 7 bases of the junction unmatched. The CDR3 length is 14 residues. Germline CDR1 and CDR2: SGHDT and YYEEEE. CDR3 sequence: CASSSGQLRTEAFF. The CDR3 coding sequence is TGTGCCAGCAGCTCGGGACAGTTGAGAACTGAAGCTTTCTTT.

The chain is built from TRBV5-1 and TRBJ2-7; 13 nucleotides align to TRBD2. CDR1 SGHRS and CDR2 YFSETQ come from the germline V gene. The CDR3 is 15 residues long. The ends lost 3 bases at V and 9 bases at J; junction bases unmatched: 9. CDR3 bases: TGCGCCAGCAGCTCCATACTAGCGGGAGGGCCGGTGCAGTACTTC. Amino acids: CASSSILAGGPVQYF.

The V gene is TRBV6-1, the J gene TRBJ2-7, with TRBD1 as a possible D gene (7 bases). Germline CDR1 and CDR2: MNHNS and SASEGT. V gave up 3 bases and J gave up 4 bases, with 19 bases separating them. The CDR3 is made up of 16 amino acids. The CDR3 region is CASSDVAGQGVYEQYF. The CDR3 DNA sequence: TGTGCCAGCAGTGATGTGGCGGGGCAGGGGGTTTACGAGCAGTACTTC.

The V and J genes are TRBV7-2 and TRBJ2-2, with D unresolved. The V gene lost 2 bases and the J gene lost 4 bases, with 8 bases spanning the gap. CDR1 is SGHTA, CDR2 FQGNSA, per germline. This CDR3 comprises 14 residues. The CDR3 reads CASSLPVLTGELFF. CDR3 coding DNA: TGTGCCAGCAGCTTACCAGTCCTCACCGGGGAGCTGTTTTTT. The whole variable domain, remainder taken from reference TRBV7-2 and TRBJ2-2, is GAGVSQSPSNKVTEKGKDVELRCDPISGHTALYWYRQSLGQGLEFLIYFQGNSAPDKSGLPSDRFSAERTGGSVSTLTIQRTQQEDSAVYLCASSLPVLTGELFFGEGSRLTVL.